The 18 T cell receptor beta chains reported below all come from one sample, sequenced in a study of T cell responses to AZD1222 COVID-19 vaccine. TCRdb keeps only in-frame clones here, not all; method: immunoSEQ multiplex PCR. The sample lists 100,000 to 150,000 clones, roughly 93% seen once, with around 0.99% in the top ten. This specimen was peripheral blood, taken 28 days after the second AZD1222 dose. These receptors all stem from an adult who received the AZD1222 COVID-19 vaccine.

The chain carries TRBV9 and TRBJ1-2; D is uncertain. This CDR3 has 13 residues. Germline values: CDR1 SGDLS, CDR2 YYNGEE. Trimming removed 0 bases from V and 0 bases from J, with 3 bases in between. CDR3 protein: CASSVGTNYGYTF. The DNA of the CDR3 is TGTGCCAGCAGCGTAGGGACTAACTATGGCTACACCTTC.

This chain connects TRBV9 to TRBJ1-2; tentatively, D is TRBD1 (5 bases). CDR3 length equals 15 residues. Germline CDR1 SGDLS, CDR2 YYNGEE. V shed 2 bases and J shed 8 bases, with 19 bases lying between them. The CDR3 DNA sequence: TGTGCCAGCAGCGTCCGAATGACGGGGCGCGGCGGCTACACCTTC. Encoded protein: CASSVRMTGRGGYTF.

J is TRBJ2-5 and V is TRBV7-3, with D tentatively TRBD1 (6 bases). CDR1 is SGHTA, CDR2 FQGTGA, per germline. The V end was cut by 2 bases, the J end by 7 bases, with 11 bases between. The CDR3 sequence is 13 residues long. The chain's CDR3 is CASSLVDSGTQYF. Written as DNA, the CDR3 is TGTGCCAGCAGCTTAGTGGACAGCGGGACCCAGTACTTC.

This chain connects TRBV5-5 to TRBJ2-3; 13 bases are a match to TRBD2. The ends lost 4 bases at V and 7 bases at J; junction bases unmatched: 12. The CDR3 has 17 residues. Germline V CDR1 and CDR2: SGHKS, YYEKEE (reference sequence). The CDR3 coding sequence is TGTGCCAGCAGCCAACCGGGACTAGCGGGAAAGGCGAATACGCAGTATTTT. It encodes CASSQPGLAGKANTQYF.

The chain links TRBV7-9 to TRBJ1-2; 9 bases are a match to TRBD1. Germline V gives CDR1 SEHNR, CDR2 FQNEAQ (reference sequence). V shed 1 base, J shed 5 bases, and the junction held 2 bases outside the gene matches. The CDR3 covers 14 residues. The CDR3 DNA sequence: TGTGCCAGCAGCTTAGGGACAGGGGAGTATGGCTACACCTTC. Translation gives CASSLGTGEYGYTF.

CDR3 bases: TGTGCCAGCAGCGCCGGACAGGTTGATTCACCCCTCCACTTT. Its translation is CASSAGQVDSPLHF. The chain employs TRBV5-5 and TRBJ1-6, with TRBD1 matching 7 bases. Per the germline V gene, CDR1 is SGHKS and CDR2 is YYEKEE (reference sequence). V lost 4 bases to trimming and J lost 8 bases; unmatched junction nucleotides: 6. CDR3 length: 14 amino acids. Variable domain in full (rest from reference TRBV5-5 and TRBJ1-6): DAGVTQSPTHLIKTRGQQVTLRCSPISGHKSVSWYQQVLGQGPQFIFQYYEKEERGRGNFPDRFSARQFPNYSSELNVNALLLGDSALYLCASSAGQVDSPLHFGNGTRLTVT.

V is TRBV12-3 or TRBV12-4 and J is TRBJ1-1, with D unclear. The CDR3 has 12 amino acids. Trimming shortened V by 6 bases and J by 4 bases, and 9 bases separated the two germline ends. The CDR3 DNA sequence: TGTGCCAGCAGCCCGGGCTTCACTGAAGCTTTCTTT. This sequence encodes CASSPGFTEAFF.

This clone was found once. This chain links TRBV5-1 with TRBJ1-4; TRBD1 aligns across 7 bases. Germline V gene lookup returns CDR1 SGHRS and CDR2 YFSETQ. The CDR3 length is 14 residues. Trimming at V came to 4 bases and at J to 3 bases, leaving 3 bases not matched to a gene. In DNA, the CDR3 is TGCGCCAGCAGCGTACAGGGGTCTAATGAAAAACTGTTTTTT. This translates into CASSVQGSNEKLFF.

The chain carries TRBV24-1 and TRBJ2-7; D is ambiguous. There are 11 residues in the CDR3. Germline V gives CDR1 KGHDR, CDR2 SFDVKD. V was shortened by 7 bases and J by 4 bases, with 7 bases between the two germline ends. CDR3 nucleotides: TGTGCCACCAGCAGGACGTACGAGCAGTACTTC. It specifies CATSRTYEQYF.

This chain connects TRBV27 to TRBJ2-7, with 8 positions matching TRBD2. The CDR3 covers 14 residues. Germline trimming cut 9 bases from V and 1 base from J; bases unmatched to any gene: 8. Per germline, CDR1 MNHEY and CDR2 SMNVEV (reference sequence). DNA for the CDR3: TGTGCCAGTTGGAGAACTAGCGGATCCTACGAGCAGTACTTC. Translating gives CASWRTSGSYEQYF.

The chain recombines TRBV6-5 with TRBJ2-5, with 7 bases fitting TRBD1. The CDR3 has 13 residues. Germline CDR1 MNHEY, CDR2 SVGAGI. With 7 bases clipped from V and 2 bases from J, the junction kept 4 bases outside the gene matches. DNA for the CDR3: TGTGCCAGCACGACAGGGCCGCAAGAGACCCAGTACTTC. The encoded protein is CASTTGPQETQYF.

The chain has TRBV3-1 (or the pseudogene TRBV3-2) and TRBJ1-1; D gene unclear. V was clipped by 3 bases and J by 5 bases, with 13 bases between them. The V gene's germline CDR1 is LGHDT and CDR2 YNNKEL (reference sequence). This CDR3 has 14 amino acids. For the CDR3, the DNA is TGTGCCAGCAGCCACCTCGGAAAAGAGACTGAAGCTTTCTTT. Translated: CASSHLGKETEAFF.

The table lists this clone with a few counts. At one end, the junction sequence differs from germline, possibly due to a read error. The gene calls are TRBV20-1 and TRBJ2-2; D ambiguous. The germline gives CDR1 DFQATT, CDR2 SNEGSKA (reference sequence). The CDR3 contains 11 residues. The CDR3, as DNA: TGCAGTGGTAGAGGCCCCGGGGAGCTGTTTTTT. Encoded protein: CSGRGPGELFF.

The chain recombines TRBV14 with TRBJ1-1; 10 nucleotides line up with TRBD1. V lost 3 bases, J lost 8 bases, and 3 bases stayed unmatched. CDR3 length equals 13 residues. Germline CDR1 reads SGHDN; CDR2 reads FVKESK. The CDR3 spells CASSQDRGFEAFF. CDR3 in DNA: TGTGCCAGCAGCCAGGACAGGGGGTTCGAAGCTTTCTTT.

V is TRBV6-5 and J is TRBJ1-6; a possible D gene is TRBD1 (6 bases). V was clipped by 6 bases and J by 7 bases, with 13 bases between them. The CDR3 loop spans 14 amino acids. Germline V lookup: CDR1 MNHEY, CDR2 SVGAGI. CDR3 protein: CASSRGWENSPLHF. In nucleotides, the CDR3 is TGTGCCAGCAGCAGGGGATGGGAGAATTCACCCCTCCACTTT.

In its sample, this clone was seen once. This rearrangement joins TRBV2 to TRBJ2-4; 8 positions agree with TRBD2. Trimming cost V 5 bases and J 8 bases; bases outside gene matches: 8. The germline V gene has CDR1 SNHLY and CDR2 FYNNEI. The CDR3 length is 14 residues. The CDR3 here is CASSPRGGLDIQYF. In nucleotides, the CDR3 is TGTGCCAGCAGTCCCCGGGGGGGGTTGGACATTCAGTACTTC.

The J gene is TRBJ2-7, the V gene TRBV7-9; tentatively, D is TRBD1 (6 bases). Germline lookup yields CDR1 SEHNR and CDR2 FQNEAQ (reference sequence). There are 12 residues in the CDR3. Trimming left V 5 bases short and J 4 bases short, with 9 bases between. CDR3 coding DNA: TGTGCCAGCAGCCCAACAGGGTACGAGCAGTACTTC. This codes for CASSPTGYEQYF.

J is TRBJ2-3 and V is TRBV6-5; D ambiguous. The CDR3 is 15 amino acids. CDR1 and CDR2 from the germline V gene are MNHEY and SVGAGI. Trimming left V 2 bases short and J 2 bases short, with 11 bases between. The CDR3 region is CASSYVAESTDTQYF. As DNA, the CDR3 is TGTGCCAGCAGTTACGTTGCGGAGTCCACAGATACGCAGTATTTT.